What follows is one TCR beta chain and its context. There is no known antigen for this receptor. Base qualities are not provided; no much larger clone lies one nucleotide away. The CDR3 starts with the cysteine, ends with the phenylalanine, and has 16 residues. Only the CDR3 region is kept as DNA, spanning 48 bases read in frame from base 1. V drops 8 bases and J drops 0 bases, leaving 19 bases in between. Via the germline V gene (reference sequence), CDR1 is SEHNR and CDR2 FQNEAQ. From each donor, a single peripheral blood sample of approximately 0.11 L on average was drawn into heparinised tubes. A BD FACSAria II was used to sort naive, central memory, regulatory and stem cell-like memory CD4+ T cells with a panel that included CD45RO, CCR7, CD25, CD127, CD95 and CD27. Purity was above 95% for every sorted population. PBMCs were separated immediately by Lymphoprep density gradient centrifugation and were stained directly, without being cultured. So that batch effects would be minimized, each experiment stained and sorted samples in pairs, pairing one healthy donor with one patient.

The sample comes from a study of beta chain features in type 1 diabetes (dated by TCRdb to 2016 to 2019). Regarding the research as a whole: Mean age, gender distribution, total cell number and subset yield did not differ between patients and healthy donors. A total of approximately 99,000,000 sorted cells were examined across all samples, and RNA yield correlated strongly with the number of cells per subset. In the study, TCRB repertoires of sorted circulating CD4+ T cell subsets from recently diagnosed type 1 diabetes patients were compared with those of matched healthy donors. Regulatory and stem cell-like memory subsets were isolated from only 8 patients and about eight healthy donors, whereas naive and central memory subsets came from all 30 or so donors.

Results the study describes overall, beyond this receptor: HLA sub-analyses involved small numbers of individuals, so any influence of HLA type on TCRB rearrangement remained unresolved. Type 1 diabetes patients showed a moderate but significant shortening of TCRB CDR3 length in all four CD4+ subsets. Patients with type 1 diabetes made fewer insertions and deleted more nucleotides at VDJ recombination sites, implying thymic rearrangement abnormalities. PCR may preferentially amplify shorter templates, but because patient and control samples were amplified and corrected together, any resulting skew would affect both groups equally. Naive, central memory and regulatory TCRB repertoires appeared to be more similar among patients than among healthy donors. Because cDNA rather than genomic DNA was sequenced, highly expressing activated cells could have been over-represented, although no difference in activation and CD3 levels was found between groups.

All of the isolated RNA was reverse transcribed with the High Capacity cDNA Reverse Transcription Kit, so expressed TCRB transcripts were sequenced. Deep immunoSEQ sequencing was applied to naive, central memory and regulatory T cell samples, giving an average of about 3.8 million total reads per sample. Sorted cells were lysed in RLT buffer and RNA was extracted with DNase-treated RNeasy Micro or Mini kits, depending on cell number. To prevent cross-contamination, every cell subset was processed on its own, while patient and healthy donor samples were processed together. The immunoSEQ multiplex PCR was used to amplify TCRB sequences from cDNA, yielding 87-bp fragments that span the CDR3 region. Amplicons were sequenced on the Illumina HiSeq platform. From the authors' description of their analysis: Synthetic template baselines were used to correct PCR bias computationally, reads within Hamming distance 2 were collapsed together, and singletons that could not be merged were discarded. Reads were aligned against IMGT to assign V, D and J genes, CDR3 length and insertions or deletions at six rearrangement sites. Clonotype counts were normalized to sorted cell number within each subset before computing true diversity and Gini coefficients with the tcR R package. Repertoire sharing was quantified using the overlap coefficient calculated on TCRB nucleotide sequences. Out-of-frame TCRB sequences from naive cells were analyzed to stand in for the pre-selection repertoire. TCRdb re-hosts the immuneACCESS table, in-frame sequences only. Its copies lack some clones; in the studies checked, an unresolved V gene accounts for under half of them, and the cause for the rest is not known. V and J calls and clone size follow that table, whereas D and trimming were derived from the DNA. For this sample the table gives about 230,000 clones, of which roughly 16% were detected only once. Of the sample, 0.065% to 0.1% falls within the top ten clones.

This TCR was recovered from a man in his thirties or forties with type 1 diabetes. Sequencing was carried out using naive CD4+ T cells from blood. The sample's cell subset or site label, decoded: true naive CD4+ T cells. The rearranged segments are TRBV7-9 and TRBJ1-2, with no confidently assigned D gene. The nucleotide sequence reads TGTGCCAGCGTTTCGACGGGCAGAAAAACTAACTATGGCTACACCTTC. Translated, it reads CASVSTGRKTNYGYTF.